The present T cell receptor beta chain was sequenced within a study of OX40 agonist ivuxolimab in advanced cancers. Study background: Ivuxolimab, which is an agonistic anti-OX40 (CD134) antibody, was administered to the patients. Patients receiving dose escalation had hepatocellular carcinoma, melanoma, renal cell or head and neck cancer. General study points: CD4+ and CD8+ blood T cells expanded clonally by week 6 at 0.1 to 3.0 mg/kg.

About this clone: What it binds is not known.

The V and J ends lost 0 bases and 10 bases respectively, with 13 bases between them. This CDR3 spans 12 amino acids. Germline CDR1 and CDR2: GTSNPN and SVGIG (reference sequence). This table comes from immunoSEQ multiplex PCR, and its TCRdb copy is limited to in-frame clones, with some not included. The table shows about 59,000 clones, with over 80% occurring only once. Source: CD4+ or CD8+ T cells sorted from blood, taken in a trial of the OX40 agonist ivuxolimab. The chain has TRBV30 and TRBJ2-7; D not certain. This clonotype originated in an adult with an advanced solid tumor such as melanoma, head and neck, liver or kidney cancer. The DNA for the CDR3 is TGTGCCTGGAGTGTAGGAGTTACCCTACAGTACTTC. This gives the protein CAWSVGVTLQYF.